A single sample gave rise to the 30 T cell receptor beta chains below, sequenced in a study of preoperative IRX-2 immunotherapy in early breast cancer. TCRdb's copy holds only in-frame clones and misses some; the assay was immunoSEQ multiplex PCR. The data hold roughly 5,700 clones, with roughly two thirds observed a single time. Specified treatment: preoperative locoregional IRX-2 cytokine immunotherapy. This material consisted of tumor tissue, taken before IRX-2 immunotherapy. The receptors shown here come from a human donor with breast cancer.

The chain recombines TRBV28 with TRBJ1-4; TRBD1 aligns across 7 bases. The CDR3 is made up of 15 amino acids. V gave up 6 bases and J gave up 0 bases; unmatched junction bases: 4. Germline values: CDR1 MDHEN, CDR2 SYDVKM. The CDR3 region is CASRTTGATNEKLFF. The CDR3 DNA reads TGTGCCAGCAGAACCACAGGGGCAACTAATGAAAAACTGTTTTTT. The whole variable domain, remainder taken from reference TRBV28 and TRBJ1-4, is DVKVTQSSRYLVKRTGEKVFLECVQDMDHENMFWYRQDPGLGLRLIYFSYDVKMKEKGDIPEGYSVSREKKERFSLILESASTNQTSMYLCASRTTGATNEKLFFGSGTQLSVL.

This chain connects TRBV29-1 to TRBJ1-1; D possibly corresponds to TRBD1 (5 bases). The germline V gene encodes CDR1 SQVTM and CDR2 ANQGSEA. The CDR3 runs 12 residues. The V and J ends lost 6 bases and 6 bases respectively, with 14 bases between them. The CDR3 here is CSVGPGDSEAFF. CDR3 DNA sequence: TGCAGCGTGGGGCCCGGGGACTCTGAAGCTTTCTTT.

The chain recombines TRBV11-3 with TRBJ1-1, with a weak D call TRBD1 (6 bases). CDR1 is SGHNT and CDR2 is YENEEA in the germline V gene. The CDR3 loop spans 16 amino acids. V was pared by 5 bases and J by 4 bases, with 20 bases between. The CDR3 here is CASSGGPRSSRTEAFF. Here the CDR3 DNA reads TGTGCCAGCAGCGGGGGGCCGCGGTCATCACGCACTGAAGCTTTCTTT.

The V and J genes are TRBV18 and TRBJ2-7; no clear D. The CDR3 length is 14 residues. The germline CDR1 and CDR2 sequences are KGHSH and LQKENI. Trimming shortened V by 1 base and J by 9 bases, and 16 bases separated the two germline ends. The CDR3 DNA reads TGTGCCAGCTCACCACGAGGCAAACCCCTTTGGCAGTACTTC. It encodes CASSPRGKPLWQYF.

The chain carries TRBV29-1 and TRBJ1-1; 7 positions match TRBD1. V dropped 2 bases and J dropped 3; count of bases not matched to a gene: 3. The CDR3 sequence is 13 residues long. CDR1 SQVTM and CDR2 ANQGSEA come from the germline V gene. The CDR3 DNA sequence: TGCAGCGTTGAAATAACAGGGGACACTGAAGCTTTCTTT. Translated, it gives CSVEITGDTEAFF.

The rearrangement joins TRBV6-8 to TRBJ2-1; D uncertain. The CDR3 is 13 amino acids. Germline V gene data show CDR1 as MNHGY and CDR2 as SAAAGT. V lost 7 bases to trimming and J lost 0 bases, with 7 bases between them. The CDR3: CASTHSSYNEQFF. The CDR3 nucleotides read TGTGCCAGCACCCATAGCTCCTACAATGAGCAGTTCTTC.

The V gene is TRBV19, the J gene TRBJ2-7; D tentatively reads TRBD1 or TRBD2 (6 bases each). V gave up 6 bases and J gave up 0 bases, with 18 bases separating them. The CDR3 is 16 residues long. Germline values: CDR1 LNHDA, CDR2 SQIVND (reference sequence). The CDR3 DNA reads TGTGCCAGTAGGGACCTCGGGGGCCGGAGCTCCTACGAGCAGTACTTC. Encoded protein: CASRDLGGRSSYEQYF.

This clone was recorded a few times. The rearrangement links TRBV15 to TRBJ1-4; D is perhaps TRBD1 (5 bases). The V gene's germline CDR1 is LNHNV and CDR2 YYDKDF (reference sequence). This CDR3 has 15 residues. Trimming pared 2 bases from V and 3 bases from J, leaving 10 bases between. The chain's CDR3 is CATSRSSGSNEKLFF. The DNA for the CDR3 is TGTGCCACCAGCAGAAGTTCAGGGTCTAATGAAAAACTGTTTTTT.

The chain uses TRBV5-1 and TRBJ2-3; tentatively, D is TRBD2 (5 bases). The germline V gene has CDR1 SGHRS and CDR2 YFSETQ. The V gene lost 2 bases and the J gene lost 0 bases, with 10 bases spanning the gap. The CDR3 is made up of 15 amino acids. This CDR3 reads CASSFQRSSTDTQYF. CDR3 nucleotides: TGCGCCAGCAGCTTCCAGCGGAGTAGCACAGATACGCAGTATTTT.

The chain carries TRBV7-8 and TRBJ1-5; 9 nucleotides line up with TRBD1. Unmatched junction bases numbered 4, after V lost 4 bases and J lost 6 bases. Germline-derived CDR1 and CDR2 are SGHVS and FQNEAQ. The CDR3 consists of 14 residues. In DNA form, the CDR3 reads TGTGCCAGCAGCTCAGGGACAGGGATTCAGCCCCAGCATTTT. Translation gives CASSSGTGIQPQHF. The full variable domain, in which reference TRBV7-8 and TRBJ1-5 provide the parts outside the CDR3, is GAGVSQSPRYKVAKRGQDVALRCDPISGHVSLFWYQQALGQGPEFLTYFQNEAQLDKSGLPSDRFFAERPEGSVSTLKIQRTQQEDSAVYLCASSSGTGIQPQHFGDGTRLSIL.

The V call is TRBV7-2, the J call TRBJ2-7; D not certain. V was pared by 1 base and J by 2 bases, with 9 bases between. Germline CDR1 and CDR2: SGHTA and FQGNSA. CDR3 length: 14 residues. CDR3: CASSLVVGAYEQYF. Written as DNA, the CDR3 is TGTGCCAGCAGCTTAGTCGTTGGGGCCTACGAGCAGTACTTC.

The V and J genes are TRBV19 and TRBJ1-5; no reliable D call. The germline V gene has CDR1 LNHDA and CDR2 SQIVND (reference sequence). V was trimmed by 1 base and J by 6 bases, leaving 13 bases between them. The CDR3 extends over 15 amino acids. The CDR3 is CASSIGTTPGQPQHF. The CDR3 nucleotides read TGTGCCAGTAGTATAGGGACGACACCTGGTCAGCCCCAGCATTTT.

By share of the sample, this clone is medium-sized (0.01 to 0.1%). The V and J genes are TRBV11-3 and TRBJ2-7, with TRBD2 identical over 9 bases. The CDR3 has 16 amino acids. CDR1 and CDR2 from the germline V gene are SGHNT and YENEEA. V gave up 5 bases and J gave up 5 bases; unmatched junction bases: 13. CDR3 region: CASSPGFGAGGHEQYF. The CDR3 bases are TGTGCCAGCAGCCCAGGGTTTGGAGCGGGAGGTCACGAGCAGTACTTC.

The chain has TRBV29-1 and TRBJ1-2; no clear D gene. The CDR3 runs 13 residues. The ends were cut back, 3 bases at V and 4 bases at J, with 12 bases in the middle. From germline, CDR1 is SQVTM and CDR2 ANQGSEA. The CDR3 sequence: CSVEGGDTYGYTF. The CDR3 DNA is TGCAGCGTTGAGGGAGGAGACACCTATGGCTACACCTTC.

The genes are TRBV6-7 and TRBJ1-1, with no clear D. Being an ORF, TRBV6-7 has a function that is uncertain. With 7 bases removed from V and 8 bases from J, the gap between germline ends came to 11 bases. This CDR3 contains 11 residues. Written as DNA, the CDR3 is TGTGCCAGCAACAGATATGAGGAAGCTTTCTTT. Its translation: CASNRYEEAFF.

This sequence joins TRBV11-3 and TRBJ2-3; D is unresolved. Germline V CDR1 and CDR2: SGHNT, YENEEA. CDR3 length equals 16 residues. The V and J ends lost 1 base and 5 bases respectively, with 16 bases between them. The CDR3 protein is CASSLGISPEVDTQYF. In DNA, the CDR3 is TGTGCCAGCAGCTTAGGTATCTCCCCAGAAGTAGATACGCAGTATTTT.

The DNA for the CDR3 is TGTGCCAGCAGTTATTTGGGACAGGGAGAGGGTAATGAGCAGTTCTTC. As protein: CASSYLGQGEGNEQFF. The chain couples TRBV6-8 to TRBJ2-1; 9 nucleotides agree with TRBD1. After removal of 3 bases from V and 7 bases from J, the junction contained 10 bases not matched to a gene. The length of the CDR3 is 16 residues. CDR1 and CDR2 (germline): MNHGY, SAAAGT.

The chain combines TRBV7-2 with TRBJ2-5; 7 positions match TRBD2. J lost 5 bases, V lost 8 bases, and 8 bases had no gene match. CDR1 is SGHTA, CDR2 FQGNSA, per germline. The CDR3 runs 13 residues. CDR3 sequence (DNA): TGTGCCAGCGGGAGGGCCAAGGTGGAGACCCAGTACTTC. It yields the protein CASGRAKVETQYF.

The chain joins TRBV19 to TRBJ2-1, with 9 nucleotides matching TRBD2. The CDR3 loop spans 19 amino acids. Germline-derived CDR1 and CDR2 are LNHDA and SQIVND (reference sequence). Trimming took 1 base from V and 6 from J; bases not matched to a gene: 16. As DNA, the CDR3 is TGTGCCAGTAGTATAGGCGGTTATTCGACTAGCGGAGGGATCAATGAGCAGTTCTTC. The encoded protein is CASSIGGYSTSGGINEQFF.

V is TRBV11-3 and J is TRBJ1-5; tentative D call: TRBD1 (6 bases). CDR3 length: 14 amino acids. Trimming stripped 3 bases from V and 11 bases from J, with 17 bases between. CDR1 SGHNT and CDR2 YENEEA come from the germline V gene. The CDR3, as DNA: TGTGCCAGCAGCTTGACAGGCCTCCAAGGGGCCCAGCATTTT. Amino acids: CASSLTGLQGAQHF.

V gene TRBV19 combines with J gene TRBJ2-1, with 12 bases aligning to TRBD2. Losses at the gene ends were 4 bases for V and 7 bases for J; bases not matched to a gene: 8. Per germline, CDR1 LNHDA and CDR2 SQIVND (reference sequence). The CDR3 loop spans 16 amino acids. The CDR3, as DNA: TGTGCCAGTAGTACCCCGACTAGCGGGAGAAGAAATGAGCAGTTCTTC. This codes for CASSTPTSGRRNEQFF.

The chain uses TRBV11-3 and TRBJ2-5; 8 nucleotides agree with TRBD1. Germline CDR1 reads SGHNT; CDR2 reads YENEEA. Trimming cost V 1 base and J 5 bases; bases outside gene matches: 3. This CDR3 has 14 amino acids. CDR3 in amino acids: CASSLGTGKETQYF. The CDR3 region has the DNA TGTGCCAGCAGCTTAGGGACAGGGAAGGAGACCCAGTACTTC.

V is TRBV28 and J is TRBJ2-1; D not certain. Trimming cost V 2 bases and J 7 bases, with 9 bases left between them. Germline CDR1 is MDHEN and CDR2 is SYDVKM. This CDR3 spans 13 amino acids. For the CDR3, the DNA is TGTGCCAGCAGTTTACGGTTGGGGAATGAGCAGTTCTTC. It translates to CASSLRLGNEQFF.

This clone qualifies as medium-sized. The junction departs from the called germline gene at one end, perhaps through a read error. The chain combines TRBV12-5 with TRBJ2-5, with D maybe TRBD2 (6 bases). Germline CDR1 reads LGHNT; CDR2 reads FRNRAP. The CDR3 sequence is 13 residues long. The CDR3, as DNA: TGTGCCAGTGTTGCTAGCGAAGAAGAGACCCAGTACTTC. Translated, it gives CASVASEEETQYF.

The rearrangement joins TRBV6-8 to TRBJ2-1; TRBD1 or TRBD2 may be the D gene (5 bases each). The CDR3 loop spans 16 amino acids. The germline gives CDR1 MNHGY, CDR2 SAAAGT. The V gene lost 2 bases and the J gene lost 2 bases, with 13 bases spanning the gap. This CDR3 reads CASSYEARGAYNEQFF. For the CDR3, the DNA is TGTGCCAGCAGTTACGAGGCGCGAGGGGCCTACAATGAGCAGTTCTTC.

DNA for the CDR3: TGTGCCAGCAGTTACTCGATAGGGCGGGGTGAAAAACTGTTTTTT. Amino acids: CASSYSIGRGEKLFF. The J gene is TRBJ1-4, the V gene TRBV6-8, with no clear D. The CDR3 runs to 15 residues. Germline CDR1 MNHGY, CDR2 SAAAGT. The V end lost 0 bases, the J end lost 7 bases, and 12 bases lay between the germline ends.

This clone rates as medium-sized. The chain recombines TRBV18 with TRBJ1-4, with D tentatively TRBD1 (6 bases). Trimming removed 5 bases from V and 0 bases from J, with 13 bases in between. The germline V gene has CDR1 KGHSH and CDR2 LQKENI. The CDR3 has 16 amino acids. The CDR3 nucleotides are TGTGCCAGCTCATCCCTCCGACAGGCAACTAATGAAAAACTGTTTTTT. Its protein is CASSSLRQATNEKLFF.

The gene calls are TRBV23-1 and TRBJ1-3; no clear D gene. TRBV23-1 is an ORF for which the function is uncertain. V was clipped by 6 bases and J by 4 bases, with 19 bases between them. This CDR3 contains 16 residues. The CDR3 spells CASSLDPGRKGNTIYF. Here the CDR3 DNA reads TGCGCCAGCAGCTTGGACCCCGGACGGAAAGGAAACACCATATATTTT.

Only one count was recorded for this clone. This chain links TRBV11-3 with TRBJ1-1; the match to TRBD1 covers 7 bases. With 1 base clipped from V and 1 base from J, the junction kept 3 bases outside the gene matches. CDR1 and CDR2 (germline): SGHNT, YENEEA. The CDR3 loop spans 15 amino acids. The CDR3 loop reads CASSLVAGGNTEAFF. Here the CDR3 DNA reads TGTGCCAGCAGCTTAGTCGCAGGGGGGAACACTGAAGCTTTCTTT.

This clone has just one count. This rearrangement joins TRBV23-1 to TRBJ1-1; D is undetermined. TRBV23-1 has ORF status, its function being uncertain. Trimming removed 6 bases from V and 1 base from J, with 15 bases in between. The CDR3 runs 15 residues. CDR3 DNA sequence: TGCGCCAGCAGCCAAGCGTGGAGGGCGAACACTGAAGCTTTCTTT. Translated: CASSQAWRANTEAFF.